Shown below are 5 T cell receptor beta chains from a single sample sequenced in a study of OX40 agonist ivuxolimab in advanced cancers. Generated by immunoSEQ multiplex PCR, the TCRdb table keeps only in-frame clones and is missing some. This sample has around 90,000 clones, with roughly 91% found just once. The specimen comprised CD4+ or CD8+ T cells sorted from blood, sampled in a trial of the OX40 agonist ivuxolimab. The receptors come from an adult with an advanced solid tumor such as melanoma, head and neck, liver or kidney cancer.

This chain joins TRBV19 and TRBJ2-2, with D hard to call. Germline CDR1 LNHDA, CDR2 SQIVND (reference sequence). Trimming removed 9 bases at V and 0 bases at J, with 17 bases between. The CDR3 loop spans 16 amino acids. In DNA form, the CDR3 reads TGTGCCAGCCGACCAGGACCTTCCGCGAACACCGGGGAGCTGTTTTTT. This translates into CASRPGPSANTGELFF.

V gene TRBV19 combines with J gene TRBJ2-7; tentatively, D is TRBD2 (5 bases). The CDR3 is 14 amino acids. V was pared by 3 bases and J by 2 bases, with 11 bases between. CDR1 LNHDA and CDR2 SQIVND come from the germline V gene (reference sequence). CDR3 in DNA: TGTGCCAGTAGTATCCAAAACGGGGCCTACGAGCAGTACTTC. Translating it yields CASSIQNGAYEQYF.

This clone appeared a few times. The chain has TRBV11-2 and TRBJ2-7; 10 nucleotides agree with TRBD1. V lost 6 bases and J lost 5; bases outside the gene matches: 7. There are 14 residues in the CDR3. CDR1 SGHAT and CDR2 FQNNGV come from the germline V gene. The CDR3 DNA reads as TGTGCCAGCAGGGTGGACAGGGGGAGGAACGAGCAGTACTTC. This sequence encodes CASRVDRGRNEQYF.

V is TRBV11-3 and J is TRBJ2-5; the match to TRBD2 covers 9 bases. Trimming at V came to 3 bases and at J to 4 bases, leaving 0 bases not matched to a gene. Germline CDR1 is SGHNT and CDR2 is YENEEA. This CDR3 has 13 residues. CDR3 sequence (DNA): TGTGCCAGCAGCTTGCGGGGGGGAGAGACCCAGTACTTC. Translating it yields CASSLRGGETQYF.

V gene TRBV10-3 combines with J gene TRBJ2-5; unclear D gene. Germline V gene data show CDR1 as ENHRY and CDR2 as SYGVKD. The V end lost 6 bases, the J end lost 2 bases, and 10 bases lay between the germline ends. This CDR3 comprises 13 residues. The CDR3 loop reads CAISQASQETQYF. The CDR3 DNA reads TGTGCCATCAGCCAGGCCTCTCAAGAGACCCAGTACTTC.